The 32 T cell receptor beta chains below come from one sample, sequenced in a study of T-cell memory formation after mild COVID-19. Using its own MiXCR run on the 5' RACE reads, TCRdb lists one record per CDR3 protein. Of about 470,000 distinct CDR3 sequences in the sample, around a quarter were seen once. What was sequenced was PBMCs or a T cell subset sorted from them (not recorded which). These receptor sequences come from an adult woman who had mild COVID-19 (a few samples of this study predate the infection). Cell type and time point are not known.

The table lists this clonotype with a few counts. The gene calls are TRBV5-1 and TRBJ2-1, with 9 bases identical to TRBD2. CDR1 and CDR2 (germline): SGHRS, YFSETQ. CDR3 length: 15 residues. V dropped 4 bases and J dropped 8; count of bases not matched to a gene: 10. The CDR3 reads CASSLPGLAVYEQFF. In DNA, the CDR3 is TGCGCCAGCAGCCTCCCGGGACTAGCAGTCTATGAGCAGTTCTTC.

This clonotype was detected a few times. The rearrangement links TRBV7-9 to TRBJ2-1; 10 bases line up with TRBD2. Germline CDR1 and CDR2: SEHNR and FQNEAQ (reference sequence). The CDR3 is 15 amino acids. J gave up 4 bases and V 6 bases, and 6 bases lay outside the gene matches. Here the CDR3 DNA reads TGTGCCAGCAGTTATGGACTAGCGGTTTACAATGAGCAGTTCTTC. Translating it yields CASSYGLAVYNEQFF.

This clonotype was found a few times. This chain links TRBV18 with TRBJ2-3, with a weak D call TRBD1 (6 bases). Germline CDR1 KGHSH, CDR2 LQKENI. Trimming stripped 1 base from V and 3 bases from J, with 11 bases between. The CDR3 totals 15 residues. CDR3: CASSPLPGATDTQYF. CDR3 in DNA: TGTGCCAGCTCACCACTGCCAGGGGCTACAGATACGCAGTATTTT.

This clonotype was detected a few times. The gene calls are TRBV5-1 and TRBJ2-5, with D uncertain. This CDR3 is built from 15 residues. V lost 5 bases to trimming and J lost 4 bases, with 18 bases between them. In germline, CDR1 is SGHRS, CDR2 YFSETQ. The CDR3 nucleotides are TGCGCCAGCAGTTTTGGCGGTACACAACTAGAGACCCAGTACTTC. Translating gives CASSFGGTQLETQYF. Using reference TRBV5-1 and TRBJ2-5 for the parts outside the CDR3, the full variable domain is KAGVTQTPRYLIKTRGQQVTLSCSPISGHRSVSWYQQTPGQGLQFLFEYFSETQRNKGNFPGRFSGRQFSNSRSEMNVSTLELGDSALYLCASSFGGTQLETQYFGPGTRLLVL.

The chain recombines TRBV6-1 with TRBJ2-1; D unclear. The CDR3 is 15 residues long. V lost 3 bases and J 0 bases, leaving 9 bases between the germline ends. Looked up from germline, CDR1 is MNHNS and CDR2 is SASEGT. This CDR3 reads CASSDLSNSYNEQFF. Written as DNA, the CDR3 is TGTGCCAGCAGTGATCTGTCTAACTCCTACAATGAGCAGTTCTTC.

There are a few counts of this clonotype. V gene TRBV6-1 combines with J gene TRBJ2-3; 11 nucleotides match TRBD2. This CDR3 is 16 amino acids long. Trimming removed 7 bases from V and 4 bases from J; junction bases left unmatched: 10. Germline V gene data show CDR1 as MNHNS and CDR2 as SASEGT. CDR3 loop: CASIRSGGVDSDTQYF. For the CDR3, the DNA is TGTGCCAGCATCCGTAGCGGGGGGGTTGACTCAGATACGCAGTATTTT.

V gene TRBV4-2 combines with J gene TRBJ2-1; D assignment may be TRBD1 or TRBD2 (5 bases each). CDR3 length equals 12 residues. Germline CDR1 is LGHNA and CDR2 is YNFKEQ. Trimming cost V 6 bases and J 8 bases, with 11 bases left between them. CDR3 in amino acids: CASRGVRDEQFF. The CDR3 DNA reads TGTGCCAGCAGGGGGGTTAGGGATGAGCAGTTCTTC.

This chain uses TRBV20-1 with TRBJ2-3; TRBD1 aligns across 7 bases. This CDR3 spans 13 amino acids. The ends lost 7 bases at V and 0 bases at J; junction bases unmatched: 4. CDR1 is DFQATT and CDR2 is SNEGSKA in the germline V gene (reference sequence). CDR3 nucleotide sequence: TGCAGTGTTACAGGGGAAAGCACAGATACGCAGTATTTT. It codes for CSVTGESTDTQYF.

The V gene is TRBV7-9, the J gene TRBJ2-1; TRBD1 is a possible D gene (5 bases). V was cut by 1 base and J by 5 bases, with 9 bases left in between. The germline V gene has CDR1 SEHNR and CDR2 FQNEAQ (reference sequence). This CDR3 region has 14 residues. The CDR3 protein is CASSLGVGDNEQFF. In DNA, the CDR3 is TGTGCCAGCAGCTTAGGTGTAGGGGACAATGAGCAGTTCTTC.

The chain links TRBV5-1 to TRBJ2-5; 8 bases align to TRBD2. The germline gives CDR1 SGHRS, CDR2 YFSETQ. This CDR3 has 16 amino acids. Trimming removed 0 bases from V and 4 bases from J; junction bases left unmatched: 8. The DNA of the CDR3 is TGCGCCAGCAGCTTGGCTGGCGGGAGGATTGGAGAGACCCAGTACTTC. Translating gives CASSLAGGRIGETQYF.

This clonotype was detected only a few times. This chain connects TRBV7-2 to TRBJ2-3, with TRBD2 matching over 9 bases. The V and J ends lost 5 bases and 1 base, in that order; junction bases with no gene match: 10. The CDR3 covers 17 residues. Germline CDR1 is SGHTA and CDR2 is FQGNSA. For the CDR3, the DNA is TGTGCCAGCAGCCGGGGGCTAGCGGGGCGACGCACAGATACGCAGTATTTT. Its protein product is CASSRGLAGRRTDTQYF.

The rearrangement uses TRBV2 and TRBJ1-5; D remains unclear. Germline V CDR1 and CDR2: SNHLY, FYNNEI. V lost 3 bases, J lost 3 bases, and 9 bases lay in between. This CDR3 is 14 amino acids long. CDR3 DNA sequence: TGTGCCAGCAGTGATAGTAGGGTCAATCAGCCCCAGCATTTT. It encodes CASSDSRVNQPQHF.

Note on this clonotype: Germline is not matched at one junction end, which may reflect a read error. The CDR3 spells CSARGGEAFTNGQFF. The CDR3 nucleotides are TGCAGTGCTAGGGGGGGAGAGGCCTTTACAAATGGGCAGTTCTTC. The rearrangement joins TRBV20-1 to TRBJ2-1; a weak D match, TRBD2 (6 bases). This CDR3 is built from 15 residues. CDR1 and CDR2 (germline): DFQATT, SNEGSKA (reference sequence).

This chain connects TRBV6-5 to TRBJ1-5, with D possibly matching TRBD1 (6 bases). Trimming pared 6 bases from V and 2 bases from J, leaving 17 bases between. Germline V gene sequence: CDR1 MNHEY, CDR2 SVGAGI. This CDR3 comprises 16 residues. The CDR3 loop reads CASSPGGAGGNQPQHF. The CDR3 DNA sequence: TGTGCCAGCAGCCCGGGGGGGGCCGGAGGCAATCAGCCCCAGCATTTT.

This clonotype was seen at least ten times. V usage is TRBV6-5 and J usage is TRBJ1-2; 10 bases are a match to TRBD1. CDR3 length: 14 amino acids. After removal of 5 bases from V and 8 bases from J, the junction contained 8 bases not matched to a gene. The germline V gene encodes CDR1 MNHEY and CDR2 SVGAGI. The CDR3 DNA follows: TGTGCCAGCAGTCTGGACAGGGGGAGGTCAGGCTACACCTTC. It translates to CASSLDRGRSGYTF.

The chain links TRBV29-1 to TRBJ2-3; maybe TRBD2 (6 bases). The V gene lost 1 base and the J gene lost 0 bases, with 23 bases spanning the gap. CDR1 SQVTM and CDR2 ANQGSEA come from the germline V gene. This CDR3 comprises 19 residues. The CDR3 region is CSVEGGKEGNFFSTDTQYF. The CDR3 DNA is TGCAGCGTTGAAGGAGGGAAGGAGGGAAACTTTTTTAGCACAGATACGCAGTATTTT.

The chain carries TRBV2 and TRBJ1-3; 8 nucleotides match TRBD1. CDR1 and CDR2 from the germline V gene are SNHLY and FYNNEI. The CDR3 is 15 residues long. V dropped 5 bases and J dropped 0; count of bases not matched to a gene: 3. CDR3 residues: CASSSDRDSGNTIYF. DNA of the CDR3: TGTGCCAGCAGTTCGGACAGGGACTCTGGAAACACCATATATTTT.

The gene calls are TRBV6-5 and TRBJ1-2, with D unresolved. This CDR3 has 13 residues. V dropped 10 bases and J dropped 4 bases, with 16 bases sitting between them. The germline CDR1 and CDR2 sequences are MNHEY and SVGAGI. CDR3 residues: CAIPTAWIYGYTF. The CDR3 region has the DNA TGTGCCATCCCCACGGCCTGGATCTATGGCTACACCTTC.

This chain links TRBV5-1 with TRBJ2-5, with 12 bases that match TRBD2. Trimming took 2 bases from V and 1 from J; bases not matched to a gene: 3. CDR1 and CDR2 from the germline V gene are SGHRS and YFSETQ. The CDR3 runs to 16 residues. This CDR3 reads CASSFTSGGTQETQYF. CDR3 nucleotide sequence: TGCGCCAGCAGCTTCACTAGCGGGGGGACCCAAGAGACCCAGTACTTC.

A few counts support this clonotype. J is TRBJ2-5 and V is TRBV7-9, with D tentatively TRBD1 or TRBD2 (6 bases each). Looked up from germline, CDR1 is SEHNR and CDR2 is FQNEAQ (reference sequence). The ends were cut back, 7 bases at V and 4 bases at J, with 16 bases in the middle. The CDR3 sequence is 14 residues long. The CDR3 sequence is CASTLSGARETQYF. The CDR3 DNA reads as TGTGCCAGCACCTTGTCGGGGGCTCGAGAGACCCAGTACTTC.

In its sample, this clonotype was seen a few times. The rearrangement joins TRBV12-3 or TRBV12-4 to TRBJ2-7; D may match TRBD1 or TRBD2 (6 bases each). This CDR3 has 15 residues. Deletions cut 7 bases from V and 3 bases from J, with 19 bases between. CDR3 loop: CASTAGGGSIYEQYF. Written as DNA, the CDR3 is TGTGCCAGCACCGCCGGGGGCGGCAGTATCTACGAGCAGTACTTC.

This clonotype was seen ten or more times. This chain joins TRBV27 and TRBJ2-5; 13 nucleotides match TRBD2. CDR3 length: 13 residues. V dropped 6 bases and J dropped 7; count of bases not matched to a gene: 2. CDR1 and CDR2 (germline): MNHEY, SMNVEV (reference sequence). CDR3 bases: TGTGCCAGCAGGCGGACTAGCGGGGGGACCCAGTACTTC. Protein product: CASRRTSGGTQYF.

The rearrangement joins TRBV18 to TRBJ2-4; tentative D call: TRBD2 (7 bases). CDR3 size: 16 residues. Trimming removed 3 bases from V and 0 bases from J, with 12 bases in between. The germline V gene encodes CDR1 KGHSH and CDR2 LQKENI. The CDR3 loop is CASSPERGQAKNIQYF. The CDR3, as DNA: TGTGCCAGCTCACCGGAGCGGGGACAAGCCAAAAACATTCAGTACTTC.

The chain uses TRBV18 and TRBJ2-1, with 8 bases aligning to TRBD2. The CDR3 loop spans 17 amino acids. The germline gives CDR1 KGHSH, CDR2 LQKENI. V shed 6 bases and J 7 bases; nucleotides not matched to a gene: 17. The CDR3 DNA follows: TGTGCCAGCTCTGTCATCCCCGCGGGAGGAGGCCTTAATGAGCAGTTCTTC. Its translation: CASSVIPAGGGLNEQFF.

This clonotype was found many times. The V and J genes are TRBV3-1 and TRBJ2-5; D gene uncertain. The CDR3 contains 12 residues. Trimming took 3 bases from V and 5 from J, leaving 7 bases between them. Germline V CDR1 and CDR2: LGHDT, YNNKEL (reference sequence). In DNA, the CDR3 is TGTGCCAGCAGCCAGTCCCGGGAGACCCAGTACTTC. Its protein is CASSQSRETQYF.

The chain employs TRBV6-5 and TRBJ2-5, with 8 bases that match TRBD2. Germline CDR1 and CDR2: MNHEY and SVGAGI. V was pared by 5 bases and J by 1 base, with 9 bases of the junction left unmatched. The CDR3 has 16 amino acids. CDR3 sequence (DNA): TGTGCCAGCAGTACTTGGACTAGCCGCGCCCAAGAGACCCAGTACTTC. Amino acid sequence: CASSTWTSRAQETQYF.

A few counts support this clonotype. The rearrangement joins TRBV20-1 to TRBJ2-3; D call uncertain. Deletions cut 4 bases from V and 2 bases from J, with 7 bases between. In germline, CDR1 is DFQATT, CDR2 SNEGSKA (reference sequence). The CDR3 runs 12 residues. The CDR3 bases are TGCAGTGCTAAGATTCTCACAGATACGCAGTATTTT. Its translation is CSAKILTDTQYF.

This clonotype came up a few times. The CDR3 sequence is CASSDRGRDYGYTF. DNA for the CDR3: TGTGCCAGCAGCGACAGGGGGCGCGACTATGGCTACACCTTC. J is TRBJ1-2 and V is TRBV3-1; 10 nucleotides line up with TRBD1. The junction had 3 bases not matched to a gene; V was cut back by 5 bases and J by 3 bases. Per the germline V gene, CDR1 is LGHDT and CDR2 is YNNKEL (reference sequence). CDR3 length: 14 amino acids.

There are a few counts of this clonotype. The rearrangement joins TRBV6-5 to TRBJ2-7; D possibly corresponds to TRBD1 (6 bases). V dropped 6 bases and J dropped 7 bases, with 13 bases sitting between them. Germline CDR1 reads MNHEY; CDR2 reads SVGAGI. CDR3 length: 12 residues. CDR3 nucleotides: TGTGCCAGCAGAAAACAGGGTAAAGAGCAGTACTTC. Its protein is CASRKQGKEQYF.

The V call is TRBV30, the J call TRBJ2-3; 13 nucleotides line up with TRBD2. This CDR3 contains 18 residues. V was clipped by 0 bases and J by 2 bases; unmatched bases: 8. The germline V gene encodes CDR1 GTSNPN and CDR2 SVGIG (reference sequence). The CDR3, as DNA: TGTGCCTGGAGTGTAGGACTAGCGGGGGCCGCCTTCACAGATACGCAGTATTTT. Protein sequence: CAWSVGLAGAAFTDTQYF.

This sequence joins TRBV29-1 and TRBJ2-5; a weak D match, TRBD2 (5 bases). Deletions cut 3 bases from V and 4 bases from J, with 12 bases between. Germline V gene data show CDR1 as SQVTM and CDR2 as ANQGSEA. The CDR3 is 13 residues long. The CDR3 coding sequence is TGCAGCGTTGATCGGGGAACGGGAGAGACCCAGTACTTC. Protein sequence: CSVDRGTGETQYF.

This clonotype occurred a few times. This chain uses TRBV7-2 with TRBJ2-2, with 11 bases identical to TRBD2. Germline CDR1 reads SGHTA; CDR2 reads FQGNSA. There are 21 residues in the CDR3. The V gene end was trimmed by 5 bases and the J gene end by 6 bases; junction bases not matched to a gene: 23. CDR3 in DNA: TGTGCCAGCAGCCCCCTCCCCACAGGGGGGTATACTAGCGGGAGTGCCGGGGAGCTGTTTTTT. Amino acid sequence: CASSPLPTGGYTSGSAGELFF.